This T cell receptor (beta chain) comes out of a study of blood T cells in healthy people across ages. Findings and caveats of the study: Diversity figures based on one million T cells were deemed too low. Long-lived donors exceeded aged donors in naive CD4+ cells and diversity.

This clonotype was found a few times. Its antigen is still unknown. Alongside a J-beta primer mix, a sample-barcoded 5' primer served in a second PCR lasting about 7 to 11 cycles. One entry per CDR3 protein results from TCRdb running MiXCR on the 5' RACE reads. Of some 930,000 distinct CDR3 sequences detected, approximately 32% appear once; the ten largest clones hold 10% to 13%. This sample was shared with a second study, whose subject was T cells of mothers and their children. As reported in that work: Every mother supplied over 10 million TCR beta CDR3 reads and every child some 2.7 million.

Sample: blood. This receptor was obtained from a middle-aged woman in good health.

The CDR3 bases are TGTGCCATCAGTGCTCAACAGCATTTCCCTGAAGCTTTCTTT. Its protein is CAISAQQHFPEAFF. The chain couples TRBV10-3 to TRBJ1-1; D unclear. The CDR3 spans 14 residues. With 4 bases removed from V and 6 bases from J, the gap between germline ends came to 15 bases. Germline V gene lookup returns CDR1 ENHRY and CDR2 SYGVKD.